This TCR beta chain was sequenced in a study of T cell responses to AZD1222 COVID-19 vaccine. Here immunoSEQ multiplex PCR was the method, and the copy in TCRdb shows in-frame clones only, minus some. This sample has about 84,000 clones, with 70% to 90% found just once. Broader study findings: Nearly half of spike-specific TCRs reportedly target variant regions that are unmutated in the B.1.351 and B.1.1.7 variants.

From germline, CDR1 is KGHDR and CDR2 SFDVKD. V trimming: 4 bases; J trimming: 8 bases; junction bases outside the gene matches: 10. This CDR3 region has 17 residues. With respect to this clone: No antigen is known for it.

The chain combines TRBV24-1 with TRBJ2-1; TRBD2 aligns across 13 bases. The starting material was peripheral blood, obtained 28 days after the second AZD1222 dose. The sequence derives from an adult who received the AZD1222 COVID-19 vaccine. CDR3 sequence (DNA): TGTGCCACCAGTGACCCCGGACTAGCGGGGGCTACAGATGAGCAGTTCTTC. Translating gives CATSDPGLAGATDEQFF.